Described below is a single T cell receptor beta chain sequence and its context. The specificity of this receptor is unknown. Within one base of it there is no much larger clone, and no base qualities were kept. The immunoSEQ hsTCRB v3.0 assay was used at survey level resolution to sequence the TRB variable region. A depth of roughly 35,000-55,000 T-cell genomes per sample was targeted for TRB sequencing. Pooled TRB libraries were sequenced on an Illumina MiSeq with a v3 150-cycle kit. The authors' analysis ran thus. Repertoire analysis ran in R within a reproducible Nextflow workflow covering QC, data transformation and analysis. LymphoSeq2, an R package for AIRR-Seq data exploration, was used to implement custom analyses. A handful of samples that produced fewer than 5000 total TRB sequences were removed, so some 190 HIV repertoires were analyzed. Among the approximately 180 retained HIV repertoires, around 60 were collected before ART initiation and some 130 were collected after ART initiation. Each repertoire was downsampled to 5000 TRB nucleotide sequences, and summary statistics were averaged across 100 downsampling iterations. TRB sequences were retained for analysis only if CDR3 regions of at least seven amino acids were present. Two measures captured diversity: a Shannon entropy-derived clonality score and the Gini coefficient. Repertoire networks linked the top 5000 CDR3 amino acid sequences whenever two sequences differed by an edit distance of one. For TRB CDR3 amino acid sequences, GLIPH2 was used to predict antigen specificity groups and MHC restriction. CDR3 amino acid sequences were matched against VDJdb and McPAS-TCR to flag known CMV, EBV, HIV or tissue antigen associations. Pre-ART, post-ART and control groups were compared with Wilcoxon signed-rank tests and Holm-Bonferroni correction. TCRdb provides this immuneACCESS table in a form limited to in-frame rearrangements. Some clones are lacking; in checked studies, under half of them reflect an unresolved V gene, and why the rest are absent is not known. V and J calls plus clone size are reproduced from that table; the DNA served to infer D and trimming. For this sample the table gives 15,000 to 20,000 clones, of which under 90% were detected only once. 7.5% to 9.5% of the sample goes to the ten largest clones.

The CDR3 has 16 amino acids, counting the end cysteine and phenylalanine. The only DNA kept is the CDR3, 48 bases in frame from the first base. CDR1 and CDR2 are drawn from the germline V gene (reference sequence): SGHNT, YYREEE. Clipping removes 10 bases from V and 0 bases from J, with 12 as the unmatched junction base count. The sample belongs to a study of long-term antiretroviral therapy in people with HIV (dated by TCRdb to between 2021 and 2022). Notes on the research overall: Collection of the earliest samples took place about a decade ahead of the 2015 WHO recommendation for immediate ART, at a time when ART was typically delayed until CD4 counts fell. This retrospective serial study examined whether starting ART and sustained HIV suppression were associated with changes in the composition and diversity of the TRB repertoire in peripheral blood. A total of 150 to 200 cryopreserved PBMC samples came from around 30 adults with confirmed HIV infection and were collected serially over a mean of roughly 6 years (range 1-12). Of the roughly 30 participants with HIV, more than 10 were female. No cross-contamination during QIAcube processing was seen in test extractions of a monoclonal T-cell line run alongside a few dozen polyclonal samples.

To be included, a participant needed at least one PBMC sample from before ART initiation plus at least two post-ART samples. Every participant with HIV received treatment in the United States of America. Before DNA extraction, cryopreserved samples containing about 0.95-10 million PBMC were thawed and washed. At the time of the earliest PBMC sample for each participant with HIV, ages ranged from roughly 20 to 54 years. PBMC samples were contributed by each participant from 1-4 timepoints before ART initiation and 2-8 timepoints after ART initiation, with a median of 7 samples. Serial HIV viral load, CD4+ T-cell count, ART history and demographic data were obtained for every participant. A Qiagen kit on a QIAcube was used to extract genomic DNA from unsorted PBMC, with samples processed in batches of 12. Overall study outcomes, separate from this receptor: Samples dated from 2004 to 2017, and the ART regimens used may be less effective than current ones. The repertoire was dominated across all time points by expanded TRB clones identified before ART initiation, although this dominance was seen to fluctuate and to decrease in many PLHIV after ART. Limited PBMC availability meant only the TCR beta chain was sequenced, without alpha chain pairing. Because pre-ART samples had limited cell numbers, unsorted PBMC were profiled rather than sorted CD4+ and CD8+ T cells. Inferences about post-ART repertoire changes are limited because no data were available on ART adherence, viral resistance or therapy changes. Starting ART was linked to a significant rise in TRB diversity, yet even with long-term ART the diversity remained significantly lower than in transplant donor controls. HIV repertoires had narrower CDR3 length ranges than controls, and the network structure suggested an antigen-experienced repertoire that shifted only slightly toward naive after ART.

The chain joins TRBV5-4 to TRBJ2-3, with TRBD2 matching 9 junction bases. The receptor was derived from a man between 18 and 29 years old with HIV. Source: unsorted PBMCs, taken 0.1 years after starting antiretroviral therapy. In nucleotide form, the sequence is TGTGCCTCCCAGCTTGGAAGCGGGGGGAGCACAGATACGCAGTATTTT. Protein translation: CASQLGSGGSTDTQYF.